These 9 T cell receptor beta chains were sequenced from one sample in a study of shared clonotypes between healthy human individuals. Clones were read by immunoSEQ multiplex PCR, and TCRdb kept only the in-frame ones, dropping some. This repertoire shows over 850,000 clones, approximately 78% found once; its top ten account for 0.61%. The sample taken for sequencing was memory CD4+ T cells from PBMCs. As to subset: CD45RA-negative fraction. These TCRs come from a man aged 18 to 35 in good health. Some clones in this sample may be carry-over from other donors' samples.

The chain is built from TRBV5-1 and TRBJ2-1, with TRBD2 matching over 16 bases. The ends lost 5 bases at V and 0 bases at J; junction bases unmatched: 8. Germline values: CDR1 SGHRS, CDR2 YFSETQ. This CDR3 is 19 amino acids long. CDR3 DNA sequence: TGCGCCAGCAGTCGACCCGGGACTAGCGGGAGGGTCTCCTACAATGAGCAGTTCTTC. It is translated as CASSRPGTSGRVSYNEQFF.

This clone was counted ten times or more. This chain connects TRBV29-1 to TRBJ1-1; D remains unclear. Germline V lookup: CDR1 SQVTM, CDR2 ANQGSEA. V lost 7 bases and J lost 3, with 12 bases in between. The CDR3 extends over 12 amino acids. Written as DNA, the CDR3 is TGCAGCGCCACGAGTGGCTACACTGAAGCTTTCTTT. Translating it yields CSATSGYTEAFF.

This clone showed up many times. This chain connects TRBV29-1 to TRBJ2-7, with a weak D call TRBD2 (5 bases). In germline, CDR1 is SQVTM, CDR2 ANQGSEA. V was pared by 5 bases and J by 10 bases, with 24 bases between. The CDR3 loop spans 14 amino acids. The CDR3 region has the DNA TGCAGCGTTAAGTCGACCTCCCAGACGGGGTACCAGTACTTC. This codes for CSVKSTSQTGYQYF.

CDR3 region: CASRTGLAKWSEQFF. CDR3 DNA sequence: TGTGCCAGCAGGACCGGACTAGCTAAATGGAGTGAGCAGTTCTTC. The V gene is TRBV6-1, the J gene TRBJ2-1, with 8 bases identical to TRBD2. The germline gives CDR1 MNHNS, CDR2 SASEGT. The CDR3 consists of 15 residues. Germline trimming cut 6 bases from V and 9 bases from J; bases unmatched to any gene: 13.

The V call is TRBV4-3, the J call TRBJ2-3; D possibly corresponds to TRBD2 (5 bases). Germline V gene lookup returns CDR1 LGHNA and CDR2 YSLEER. The CDR3 has 15 residues. V lost 2 bases and J lost 3, with 12 bases in between. CDR3 sequence reads: CASSQSEGRTDTQYF. CDR3 DNA: TGCGCCAGCAGCCAATCCGAGGGTAGGACAGATACGCAGTATTTT.

The CDR3 region is CASSLGGTSGAYEQYF. The CDR3 DNA reads TGTGCCAGCAGTTTAGGAGGGACTAGCGGGGCCTACGAGCAGTACTTC. V and J are TRBV28 and TRBJ2-7, with 13 positions matching TRBD2. The trim removed 2 bases at V and 2 bases at J, leaving 3 bases unmatched. CDR1 is MDHEN and CDR2 is SYDVKM in the germline V gene. This CDR3 region has 16 residues.

The CDR3 region has the DNA TGTGCCAGCAGCCCCTCGACAGGGACGGCGAACACTGAAGCTTTCTTT. Its translation is CASSPSTGTANTEAFF. The chain couples TRBV11-3 to TRBJ1-1; 7 bases are shared with TRBD1. Trimming cost V 5 bases and J 1 base; bases outside gene matches: 10. This CDR3 contains 16 residues. The germline V gene encodes CDR1 SGHNT and CDR2 YENEEA.

V and J are TRBV7-6 and TRBJ2-5; a possible D gene is TRBD2 (5 bases). The J call is uncertain, as TRBJ2-7 better fits the DNA end. Germline V gives CDR1 SGHVS, CDR2 FNYEAQ. This CDR3 has 17 amino acids. The CDR3 DNA reads as TGTGCCAGCAGCTTGGCAGCGGATACTATTAATTCCTACGAGCAGTACTTC. This encodes CASSLAADTINSYEQYF.

The J gene is TRBJ1-4, the V gene TRBV18, with D tentatively TRBD1 (5 bases). CDR1 is KGHSH and CDR2 is LQKENI in the germline V gene. The CDR3 covers 14 residues. The ends were cut back, 6 bases at V and 2 bases at J, with 10 bases in the middle. The DNA of the CDR3 is TGTGCCAGCTCCTCGGGGGTCACTAATGAAAAACTGTTTTTT. Translated, it gives CASSSGVTNEKLFF.